Detailed here is one TCR beta chain. Its target is not known. The entry originates in a study of cytomegalovirus exposure and HLA in healthy donors. The study, taken as a whole, reports: Segments of the TCR beta V type were, in most cases, productive about 87% or about 30% of the time in an earlier analysis. Most TCR sequences were seen very rarely across donors, but some public TCRs occurred in many. Confirmation was obtained in vitro that a few CMV-associated chains are specific for CMV antigens.

Every donor was a healthy person donating bone marrow. Both 60 Vbeta primers and 13 Jbeta primers went into the PCR. TCRdb's table, derived via immunoSEQ multiplex PCR, lists solely in-frame clones and lacks some. The sample's table shows 150,000 to 200,000 clones. The CDR3 runs 14 residues. Germline values: CDR1 SGHTA, CDR2 FQGNSA. With 2 bases removed from V and 6 bases from J, the gap between germline ends came to 8 bases. The TCR sequence derives from a man in his thirties or forties in good health and CMV-seronegative. Sequencing input: PBMCs. The chain combines TRBV7-2 with TRBJ1-6; D is perhaps TRBD1 (5 bases). In nucleotides, the CDR3 is TGTGCCAGCAGCTTATTCCAGGGTAATTCACCCCTCCACTTT. Its protein product is CASSLFQGNSPLHF.